These T cell receptor beta chains were read from a single sample in a study of blood T cell repertoires in COVID-19. Here immunoSEQ multiplex PCR was the method, and the copy in TCRdb shows in-frame clones only, minus some. The sample contains 150,000 to 200,000 clones, about 86% of which appear only once. Sequencing was done on a sample of peripheral blood. The receptor set was obtained from a man younger than 30 with acute or convalescent COVID-19. CDR3s include the opening cysteine and the closing phenylalanine or tryptophan. D genes are given only for firm matches. Not every row has a clone size; where given, it reads once, few, many or a size class.

v_gene	j_gene	abundance	d_gene	CDR3aa	CDR3nt
TRBV18	TRBJ1-4	few	-	CASSPPPGDEKLFF	TGTGCCAGCTCACCACCCCCGGGGGATGAAAAACTGTTTTTT
TRBV5-1	TRBJ2-5	-	-	CASSLIGQTNQETQYF	TGCGCCAGCAGCTTGATTGGACAGACTAACCAAGAGACCCAGTACTTC
TRBV4-1	TRBJ2-5	-	TRBD2	CASSQAVLAGAKEETQYF	TGCGCCAGCAGCCAAGCGGTCCTAGCGGGGGCTAAGGAAGAGACCCAGTACTTC
TRBV30	TRBJ2-2	-	-	CARGTPNTGELFF	TGTGCCCGGGGGACCCCGAACACCGGGGAGCTGTTTTTT
TRBV10-2	TRBJ1-1	-	-	CASTIPGHPNTEAFF	TGCGCCAGCACCATCCCGGGACACCCGAACACTGAAGCTTTCTTT
TRBV6-5	TRBJ1-3	-	-	CASSYGGGNTIYF	TGTGCCAGCAGTTACGGAGGTGGAAACACCATATATTTT
TRBV7-9	TRBJ2-7	-	-	CASSLAGRSYEQYF	TGTGCCAGCAGCTTGGCAGGGAGGTCATACGAGCAGTACTTC
TRBV2	TRBJ2-4	few	TRBD1	CASSDGQGSGNIQYF	TGTGCCAGCAGTGATGGACAGGGTTCGGGAAACATTCAGTACTTC
TRBV7-8	TRBJ2-3	-	TRBD2	CASSLMASGGTDTQYF	TGTGCCAGCAGCCTCATGGCTAGCGGGGGCACAGATACGCAGTATTTT
TRBV6-5	TRBJ1-1	-	-	CASSYGENTEAFF	TGTGCCAGCAGTTACGGAGAGAACACTGAAGCTTTCTTT
TRBV18	TRBJ1-5	once	TRBD1	CASSPDRGRGQPQHF	TGTGCCAGCTCTCCCGACAGGGGGCGCGGTCAGCCCCAGCATTTT
TRBV2	TRBJ1-5	-	-	CASAQGGNQPQHF	TGTGCCAGCGCGCAGGGTGGGAATCAGCCCCAGCATTTT
TRBV6-5	TRBJ1-1	-	-	CASSYKYRVPTEAFF	TGTGCCAGCAGTTACAAGTACAGGGTTCCTACTGAAGCTTTCTTT
TRBV6-1	TRBJ1-6	once	-	CASSEVSPLHF	TGTGCCAGCAGTGAAGTATCACCCCTCCACTTT
TRBV19	TRBJ1-1	once	-	CASSFRQEAFF	TGTGCCAGTAGTTTTCGACAGGAAGCTTTCTTT
TRBV6-1	TRBJ1-5	once	-	CASSYRAGGNQPQHF	TGTGCCAGCAGCTACAGGGCGGGGGGCAATCAGCCCCAGCATTTT
TRBV7-7	TRBJ2-6	-	-	CASSSPPLGRASSGANVLTF	TGTGCCAGCAGCTCCCCCCCTTTGGGCAGGGCCTCCTCTGGGGCCAACGTCCTGACTTTC
TRBV7-6	TRBJ1-1	-	-	CASSFGSGNTEAFF	TGTGCCAGCAGCTTCGGTTCCGGGAACACTGAAGCTTTCTTT
TRBV10-3	TRBJ2-5	-	-	CATEARERETQYF	TGTGCCACCGAAGCGAGGGAAAGGGAGACCCAGTACTTC
TRBV5-1	TRBJ1-1	-	TRBD1	CASSPQGAGMGTEAFF	TGCGCCAGCAGTCCACAGGGGGCTGGTATGGGCACTGAAGCTTTCTTT
TRBV28	TRBJ1-1	-	-	CASSPGSEGNTEAFF	TGTGCCAGCAGTCCCGGTTCGGAGGGGAACACTGAAGCTTTCTTT
TRBV24-1	TRBJ2-3	-	-	CATSERQVGTDTQYF	TGTGCCACCAGTGAAAGACAGGTGGGGACAGATACGCAGTATTTT
TRBV11-3	TRBJ1-1	-	-	CASSLGPGTEAFF	TGTGCCAGCAGCTTAGGACCAGGTACTGAAGCTTTCTTT
TRBV19	TRBJ2-5	few	TRBD1	CASTPTGAGSTQYF	TGTGCCAGTACCCCGACAGGGGCTGGATCGACCCAGTACTTC